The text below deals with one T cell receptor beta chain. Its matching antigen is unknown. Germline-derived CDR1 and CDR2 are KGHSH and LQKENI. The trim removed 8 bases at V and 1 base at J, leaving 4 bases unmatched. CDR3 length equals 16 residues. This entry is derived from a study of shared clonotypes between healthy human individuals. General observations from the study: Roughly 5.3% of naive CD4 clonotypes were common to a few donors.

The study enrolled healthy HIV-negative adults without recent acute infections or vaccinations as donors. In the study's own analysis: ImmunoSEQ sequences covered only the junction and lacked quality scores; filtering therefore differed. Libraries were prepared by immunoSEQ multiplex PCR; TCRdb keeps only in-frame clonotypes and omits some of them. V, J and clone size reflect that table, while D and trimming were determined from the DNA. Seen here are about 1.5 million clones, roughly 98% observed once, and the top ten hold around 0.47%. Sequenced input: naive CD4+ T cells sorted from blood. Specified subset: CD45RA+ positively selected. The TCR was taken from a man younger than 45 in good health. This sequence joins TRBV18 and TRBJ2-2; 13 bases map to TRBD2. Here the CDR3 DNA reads TGTGCCAGCGACGGACTAGCGGGAGTGAACACCGGGGAGCTGTTTTTT. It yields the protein CASDGLAGVNTGELFF.